These 13 T cell receptor beta chains were all obtained from the same sample, sequenced in a study of T cell repertoires in cytomegalovirus infection. TCRdb re-analysed the reads in MiXCR, keeping a single row per CDR3 protein. The data show 680,000 or so distinct CDR3 sequences, with roughly a third seen just once and roughly 2.8% held by the top ten. Sequences were obtained from PBMCs. All receptors derive from a human donor in good health (CMV status not recorded). Some clones in this sample may be carry-over from other donors' samples.

This clonotype was seen ten or more times. The J gene is TRBJ1-3, the V gene TRBV20-1, with 7 bases that match TRBD1. The CDR3 covers 15 residues. V was clipped by 0 bases and J by 8 bases; unmatched bases: 10. Germline lookup yields CDR1 DFQATT and CDR2 SNEGSKA (reference sequence). CDR3 sequence (DNA): TGCAGTGCTAGAGATCTGCAAGGGGGCGGGTACACCATATATTTT. Translated, it gives CSARDLQGGGYTIYF.

This clonotype has only a few counts. The V and J genes are TRBV14 and TRBJ2-7; 12 nucleotides match TRBD2. The CDR3 contains 15 residues. The V segment lost 4 bases and the J segment 5 bases; nucleotides outside the gene matches: 6. The germline V gene encodes CDR1 SGHDN and CDR2 FVKESK. The CDR3, as DNA: TGTGCCAGCAGCCCTAGGACTAGCGGGATGAACGAGCAGTACTTC. It codes for CASSPRTSGMNEQYF.

The genes are TRBV4-1 and TRBJ2-2; D gene unclear. The germline V gene has CDR1 MGHRA and CDR2 YSYEKL. V shed 1 base and J shed 6 bases, with 12 bases lying between them. CDR3 length equals 15 residues. DNA for the CDR3: TGCGCCAGCAGCCAAGGGTTTAGCCATGCCGGGGAGCTGTTTTTT. It codes for CASSQGFSHAGELFF.

The chain combines TRBV4-2 with TRBJ2-5; TRBD2 agrees at 10 bases. V shed 0 bases, J shed 5 bases, and the junction held 6 bases outside the gene matches. This CDR3 spans 16 amino acids. Germline V lookup: CDR1 LGHNA, CDR2 YNFKEQ. The CDR3 reads CASSQEAVAGGETQYF. CDR3 nucleotides: TGTGCCAGCAGCCAAGAAGCGGTAGCGGGGGGCGAGACCCAGTACTTC.

This clonotype showed up many times. The chain is built from TRBV5-1 and TRBJ2-5; D is perhaps TRBD2 (5 bases). The CDR3 sequence is 15 residues long. V was trimmed by 0 bases and J by 4 bases, leaving 13 bases between them. CDR1 and CDR2 (germline): SGHRS, YFSETQ. The CDR3 is CASSLAERRGETQYF. The DNA of the CDR3 is TGCGCCAGCAGCTTGGCGGAAAGACGGGGAGAGACCCAGTACTTC.

This clonotype was counted only a few times. The chain joins TRBV2 to TRBJ2-7, with D possibly TRBD1 on 5 matching bases. The V end lost 4 bases, the J end lost 3 bases, and 13 bases lay between the germline ends. The CDR3 spans 14 residues. In germline, CDR1 is SNHLY, CDR2 FYNNEI. CDR3 in amino acids: CASSGETDRYEQYF. The CDR3 DNA reads TGTGCCAGCAGTGGTGAGACAGATCGCTACGAGCAGTACTTC.

The CDR3 nucleotides read TGTGCCAGCAGCCTAGAGGGGACAGGGAGGAATGAGCAGTTCTTC. This translates into CASSLEGTGRNEQFF. The chain has TRBV7-6 and TRBJ2-1; 9 bases line up with TRBD1. With V trimmed by 5 bases and J by 7 bases, 9 bases remained unmatched. In germline, CDR1 is SGHVS, CDR2 FNYEAQ. The CDR3 runs to 15 residues. The whole variable domain, remainder taken from reference TRBV7-6 and TRBJ2-1, is GAGVSQSPRYKVTKRGQDVALRCDPISGHVSLYWYRQALGQGPEFLTYFNYEAQQDKSGLPNDRFSAERPEGSISTLTIQRTEQRDSAMYRCASSLEGTGRNEQFFGPGTRLTVL.

This clonotype was detected a few times. The chain links TRBV19 to TRBJ1-1, with D tentatively TRBD1 (5 bases). The CDR3 sequence is 12 residues long. The germline V and J ends were trimmed by 6 bases and 8 bases, with 13 bases remaining between them. CDR1 is LNHDA and CDR2 is SQIVND in the germline V gene (reference sequence). CDR3 amino acids: CASRWRGVEAFF. CDR3 DNA: TGTGCCAGTAGGTGGAGGGGAGTCGAAGCTTTCTTT. Variable domain in full (rest from reference TRBV19 and TRBJ1-1): DGGITQSPKYLFRKEGQNVTLSCEQNLNHDAMYWYRQDPGQGLRLIYYSQIVNDFQKGDIAEGYSVSREKKESFPLTVTSAQKNPTAFYLCASRWRGVEAFFGQGTRLTVV.

This clonotype occurred a few times. CDR3 nucleotide sequence: TGTGCCAGCAGTGAAGAGGTCAGGGGGTTTGGTAATGAGCAGTTCTTC. Residues: CASSEEVRGFGNEQFF. The gene calls are TRBV6-1 and TRBJ2-1, with TRBD1 matching over 7 bases. This CDR3 region has 16 residues. Trimming at V came to 1 base and at J to 7 bases, leaving 10 bases not matched to a gene. The germline gives CDR1 MNHNS, CDR2 SASEGT.

This clonotype showed up just a few times. The chain links TRBV27 to TRBJ2-1; TRBD2 aligns across 8 bases. V shed 4 bases and J 7 bases; nucleotides not matched to a gene: 12. CDR1 MNHEY and CDR2 SMNVEV come from the germline V gene (reference sequence). This CDR3 has 16 amino acids. In DNA form, the CDR3 reads TGTGCCAGCAGTTCACCCCGGCGGGGGGCCGGGAATGAGCAGTTCTTC. Its translation is CASSSPRRGAGNEQFF.

With respect to this clonotype: A read error may explain this, as a much larger clone is one base away. This CDR3 reads CASSSRTDNEQFF. CDR3 DNA: TGTGCCAGCAGTTCGAGGACGGACAATGAGCAGTTCTTC. This chain connects TRBV2 to TRBJ2-1, with no clear D. Germline assignment: CDR1 SNHLY and CDR2 FYNNEI. The CDR3 runs to 13 residues. V lost 5 bases, J lost 5 bases, and 10 bases lay in between.

The V gene is TRBV28, the J gene TRBJ2-7, with TRBD1 identical over 9 bases. CDR1 is MDHEN and CDR2 is SYDVKM in the germline V gene. V was pared by 8 bases and J by 3 bases, with 17 bases of the junction left unmatched. The CDR3 consists of 17 residues. CDR3 DNA sequence: TGTGCCAGCTTTAACCGACCACTACAGGGGGCGAACTACGAGCAGTACTTC. Its protein is CASFNRPLQGANYEQYF.

In its sample, this clonotype was seen many times. V is TRBV7-8 and J is TRBJ1-2; D is uncertain. CDR3 length: 13 residues. From germline, CDR1 is SGHVS and CDR2 FQNEAQ. The V gene lost 5 bases and the J gene lost 6 bases, with 13 bases spanning the gap. The DNA of the CDR3 is TGTGCCAGCAGCCCCTCAACCTTTGATGGCTACACCTTC. This codes for CASSPSTFDGYTF.